The 29 T cell receptor beta chains given below trace back to one sample, sequenced in a study of cytomegalovirus exposure and HLA in healthy donors. Libraries were prepared by immunoSEQ multiplex PCR; TCRdb keeps only in-frame clonotypes and omits some of them. Among 71,000 or so clones listed, roughly 94% were seen once. The sequenced sample consisted of PBMCs. These receptors originate from a woman between 18 and 30 years old in good health and CMV-seronegative.

In its sample, this clone was seen once. CDR3 residues: CASSEGSGVLYEQYF. For the CDR3, the DNA is TGTGCCAGCAGTGAAGGGTCAGGCGTGCTCTACGAGCAGTACTTC. The V call is TRBV2, the J call TRBJ2-7; D remains ambiguous. CDR1 and CDR2 from the germline V gene are SNHLY and FYNNEI. The length of the CDR3 is 15 residues. V was clipped by 1 base and J by 3 bases, with 13 bases between them.

This chain uses TRBV2 with TRBJ2-7, with TRBD1 as a possible D gene (5 bases). Germline CDR1 and CDR2: SNHLY and FYNNEI. The CDR3 is 12 residues long. The V gene lost 8 bases and the J gene lost 7 bases, with 15 bases spanning the gap. CDR3 protein: CASCNLAGEQYF. The CDR3 DNA is TGTGCCAGCTGCAATTTGGCAGGGGAGCAGTACTTC.

The genes are TRBV19 and TRBJ1-2; no clear D gene. From germline, CDR1 is LNHDA and CDR2 SQIVND (reference sequence). The germline V and J ends were trimmed by 7 bases and 5 bases, with 23 bases remaining between them. The CDR3 contains 16 residues. CDR3 coding DNA: TGTGCCAGTACGAGCGGCGGCCTTCGTGGCGGGTATGGCTACACCTTC. It is translated as CASTSGGLRGGYGYTF.

The chain has TRBV2 and TRBJ1-1, with D unclear. The CDR3 loop spans 13 amino acids. V lost 1 base and J lost 4, with 7 bases in between. Germline V gene sequence: CDR1 SNHLY, CDR2 FYNNEI. CDR3: CASSEVEGTEAFF. CDR3 bases: TGTGCCAGCAGTGAAGTGGAGGGCACTGAAGCTTTCTTT.

V usage is TRBV9 and J usage is TRBJ2-3, with TRBD2 as a possible D gene (5 bases). This CDR3 is built from 14 residues. CDR1 and CDR2 from the germline V gene are SGDLS and YYNGEE. The ends were cut back, 2 bases at V and 1 base at J, with 8 bases in the middle. The CDR3 DNA sequence: TGTGCCAGCAGCGTCATCGGGGGCACAGATACGCAGTATTTT. Amino acid sequence: CASSVIGGTDTQYF. The full variable domain, completed using reference TRBV9 and TRBJ2-3, is DSGVTQTPKHLITATGQRVTLRCSPRSGDLSVYWYQQSLDQGLQFLIQYYNGEERAKGNILERFSAQQFPDLHSELNLSSLELGDSALYFCASSVIGGTDTQYFGPGTRLTVL.

The chain joins TRBV6-1 to TRBJ2-3, with 10 positions matching TRBD1. The CDR3 consists of 17 residues. Germline V gives CDR1 MNHNS, CDR2 SASEGT. V dropped 0 bases and J dropped 5; count of bases not matched to a gene: 8. CDR3 in amino acids: CASSEAPGQGSIDTQYF. DNA of the CDR3: TGTGCCAGCAGTGAAGCCCCGGGACAGGGGTCCATAGATACGCAGTATTTT.

The genes are TRBV5-1 and TRBJ2-3; D is ambiguous. V gave up 0 bases and J gave up 2 bases, with 7 bases separating them. This CDR3 region has 14 residues. CDR1 is SGHRS, CDR2 YFSETQ, per germline. For the CDR3, the DNA is TGCGCCAGCAGCTTGGCACAGACCACAGATACGCAGTATTTT. The encoded protein is CASSLAQTTDTQYF.

The chain has TRBV30 and TRBJ2-3; D is perhaps TRBD2 (5 bases). CDR1 is GTSNPN and CDR2 is SVGIG in the germline V gene (reference sequence). The ends were cut back, 2 bases at V and 4 bases at J, with 10 bases in the middle. CDR3 length equals 13 residues. The CDR3 reads CAWSRTSPDTQYF. CDR3 DNA sequence: TGTGCCTGGAGTCGAACTAGTCCAGATACGCAGTATTTT.

V is TRBV11-2 and J is TRBJ2-7; D may be TRBD2 (6 bases). Trimming cost V 4 bases and J 3 bases, with 13 bases left between them. This CDR3 contains 14 residues. Germline CDR1 reads SGHAT; CDR2 reads FQNNGV. The chain's CDR3 is CASSSPGRSYEQYF. The CDR3 region has the DNA TGTGCCAGCAGCTCGCCAGGGAGGAGCTACGAGCAGTACTTC.

The chain uses TRBV27 and TRBJ2-3; TRBD2 agrees at 14 bases. The V segment lost 6 bases and the J segment 1 base; nucleotides outside the gene matches: 6. Per the germline V gene, CDR1 is MNHEY and CDR2 is SMNVEV (reference sequence). The CDR3 has 17 residues. CDR3 coding DNA: TGTGCCAGCAGCCGGACTAGCGGGGGGCGGGGCACAGATACGCAGTATTTT. This translates into CASSRTSGGRGTDTQYF.

V is TRBV10-3 and J is TRBJ1-5; maybe TRBD1 (6 bases). The V end lost 3 bases, the J end lost 4 bases, and 7 bases lay between the germline ends. Germline CDR1 and CDR2: ENHRY and SYGVKD. The CDR3 has 13 amino acids. CDR3 sequence: CAISEDRNQPQHF. The CDR3 DNA is TGTGCCATCAGTGAAGACAGGAATCAGCCCCAGCATTTT.

CDR3 sequence (DNA): TGTGCCAGCAGTTTGTTCGACAGCTCCTACGAGCAGTACTTC. Translating it yields CASSLFDSSYEQYF. The chain has TRBV27 and TRBJ2-7, with D perhaps matching TRBD1 (5 bases). The V and J ends lost 3 bases and 0 bases respectively, with 9 bases between them. CDR1 and CDR2 (germline): MNHEY, SMNVEV (reference sequence). The CDR3 is made up of 14 amino acids.

The V gene is TRBV30, the J gene TRBJ2-5, with TRBD2 matching 8 bases. The CDR3 has 13 amino acids. V was pared by 4 bases and J by 5 bases, with 6 bases of the junction left unmatched. Germline-derived CDR1 and CDR2 are GTSNPN and SVGIG (reference sequence). The CDR3 reads CAWNRGGAETQYF. The CDR3, as DNA: TGTGCCTGGAATCGGGGGGGCGCGGAGACCCAGTACTTC.

The chain combines TRBV11-2 with TRBJ1-1, with D maybe TRBD1 (6 bases). This CDR3 is 16 amino acids long. V was trimmed by 1 base and J by 0 bases, leaving 12 bases between them. From germline, CDR1 is SGHAT and CDR2 FQNNGV. The CDR3 nucleotides are TGTGCCAGCAGCTTAGGCGGGGGCCTCCTGAACACTGAAGCTTTCTTT. Its protein is CASSLGGGLLNTEAFF.

This clone was seen a handful of times. DNA for the CDR3: TGTGCCAGCTCACCAAGAGGTCTCGGGACAGGGATAGAGACCCAGTACTTC. Translated, it gives CASSPRGLGTGIETQYF. The rearrangement links TRBV18 to TRBJ2-5; 9 bases agree with TRBD1. This CDR3 is 17 amino acids long. Germline loops: CDR1 KGHSH, CDR2 LQKENI. After removal of 2 bases from V and 4 bases from J, the junction contained 11 bases not matched to a gene.

V usage is TRBV11-2 and J usage is TRBJ2-5; 7 bases agree with TRBD1. With 1 base clipped from V and 5 bases from J, the junction kept 4 bases outside the gene matches. Germline CDR1 is SGHAT and CDR2 is FQNNGV. The CDR3 loop spans 14 amino acids. DNA of the CDR3: TGTGCCAGCAGCTTAGGGATGGACAGGGAGACCCAGTACTTC. Its protein is CASSLGMDRETQYF.

This sequence joins TRBV27 and TRBJ2-2; 8 nucleotides line up with TRBD1. Germline V gene data show CDR1 as MNHEY and CDR2 as SMNVEV (reference sequence). J was trimmed by 7 bases and V by 0 bases; bases with no gene match: 7. The CDR3 spans 16 residues. CDR3 loop: CASSLSSTGGIGELFF. The CDR3 bases are TGTGCCAGCAGTTTATCGAGTACAGGGGGTATCGGGGAGCTGTTTTTT.

The chain couples TRBV18 to TRBJ2-1; 9 bases agree with TRBD2. Trimming removed 3 bases from V and 2 bases from J; junction bases left unmatched: 2. CDR3 length equals 15 residues. Germline V gene sequence: CDR1 KGHSH, CDR2 LQKENI. As DNA, the CDR3 is TGTGCCAGCTCACCCCAGCGGGGGGCCTACAATGAGCAGTTCTTC. Protein product: CASSPQRGAYNEQFF.

The rearrangement uses TRBV7-8 and TRBJ1-6; 8 positions match TRBD1. Trimming at V came to 6 bases and at J to 7 bases, leaving 5 bases not matched to a gene. CDR1 is SGHVS, CDR2 FQNEAQ, per germline. CDR3 length: 14 amino acids. CDR3 region: CASSQTGGNSPLHF. CDR3 bases: TGTGCCAGCAGTCAAACAGGGGGGAATTCACCCCTCCACTTT.

The chain links TRBV6-5 to TRBJ2-3; 7 nucleotides line up with TRBD1. V lost 6 bases and J lost 0; bases outside the gene matches: 6. Germline V lookup: CDR1 MNHEY, CDR2 SVGAGI. CDR3 size: 15 residues. CDR3 region: CASSPGQRSTDTQYF. The CDR3 nucleotides read TGTGCCAGCAGCCCGGGACAGCGAAGCACAGATACGCAGTATTTT.

The chain carries TRBV5-8 and TRBJ1-4, with 12 positions matching TRBD1. J was trimmed by 2 bases and V by 2 bases; bases with no gene match: 10. The germline CDR1 and CDR2 sequences are SGHTS and YDEGEE. The CDR3 is made up of 19 amino acids. CDR3 protein: CASSFRDRGRLGTNEKLFF. In nucleotides, the CDR3 is TGTGCCAGCAGCTTCCGGGACAGGGGGCGCCTAGGGACTAATGAAAAACTGTTTTTT.

J is TRBJ2-2 and V is TRBV27; possibly TRBD1 for D (6 bases). Germline V gives CDR1 MNHEY, CDR2 SMNVEV (reference sequence). The germline V and J ends were trimmed by 5 bases and 8 bases, with 24 bases remaining between them. The CDR3 is 17 residues long. The CDR3 sequence is CASSPTGTYLMGGELFF. The CDR3 DNA reads as TGTGCCAGCAGTCCCACAGGGACGTACCTCATGGGGGGGGAGCTGTTTTTT.

J is TRBJ1-1 and V is TRBV29-1, with TRBD1 matching 10 bases. The V and J ends lost 7 bases and 1 base, in that order; junction bases with no gene match: 3. CDR3 length equals 13 residues. Germline CDR1 and CDR2: SQVTM and ANQGSEA. The chain's CDR3 is CSGGQGTNTEAFF. In DNA, the CDR3 is TGCAGCGGGGGACAGGGGACGAACACTGAAGCTTTCTTT.

This chain joins TRBV10-1 and TRBJ2-2, with 9 bases aligning to TRBD1. The V and J ends lost 2 bases and 7 bases, in that order; junction bases with no gene match: 14. The CDR3 is 18 amino acids. CDR1 and CDR2 (germline): WNHNN, SYGVQD (reference sequence). In DNA, the CDR3 is TGCGCCAGCAGTGAGCGAAGGGGGGACAGGGTAGCCCACGGGGAGCTGTTTTTT. Amino acids: CASSERRGDRVAHGELFF.

The chain employs TRBV4-2 and TRBJ1-5; D is ambiguous. The CDR3 loop spans 16 amino acids. V dropped 2 bases and J dropped 6 bases, with 17 bases sitting between them. The V gene's germline CDR1 is LGHNA and CDR2 YNFKEQ. The DNA for the CDR3 is TGTGCCAGCAGCCAATTTTGGGAGGGCATTGGTCAGCCCCAGCATTTT. This translates into CASSQFWEGIGQPQHF.

This clone has just one count. The chain carries TRBV7-9 and TRBJ1-4, with TRBD1 identical over 7 bases. V shed 1 base and J 2 bases; nucleotides not matched to a gene: 4. This CDR3 spans 16 amino acids. Germline V gives CDR1 SEHNR, CDR2 FQNEAQ (reference sequence). The CDR3 DNA sequence: TGTGCCAGCAGCTTAGGCCTCAGGGGGACTAATGAAAAACTGTTTTTT. Translated, it gives CASSLGLRGTNEKLFF. The whole variable domain, filled in from reference TRBV7-9 and TRBJ1-4, reads DTGVSQNPRHKITKRGQNVTFRCDPISEHNRLYWYRQTLGQGPEFLTYFQNEAQLEKSRLLSDRFSAERPKGSFSTLEIQRTEQGDSAMYLCASSLGLRGTNEKLFFGSGTQLSVL.

The chain has TRBV6-5 and TRBJ1-4, with D tentatively TRBD1 (6 bases). The V end lost 10 bases, the J end lost 4 bases, and 13 bases lay between the germline ends. Germline-derived CDR1 and CDR2 are MNHEY and SVGAGI. This CDR3 has 13 residues. CDR3: CATKGQVNEKLFF. The CDR3 nucleotides are TGTGCCACGAAGGGACAAGTTAATGAAAAACTGTTTTTT.

The rearrangement uses TRBV28 and TRBJ2-7, with a tentative D call TRBD2 (5 bases). Trimming pared 6 bases from V and 0 bases from J, leaving 15 bases between. The CDR3 is 15 amino acids. Germline CDR1 and CDR2: MDHEN and SYDVKM. The CDR3 reads CASRDPTGNSYEQYF. The CDR3 region has the DNA TGTGCCAGCAGGGACCCCACGGGGAACTCCTACGAGCAGTACTTC.

The chain is built from TRBV28 and TRBJ2-4; TRBD2 agrees at 8 bases. The CDR3 extends over 18 amino acids. The V gene's germline CDR1 is MDHEN and CDR2 SYDVKM. The V gene end was trimmed by 5 bases and the J gene end by 0 bases; junction bases not matched to a gene: 12. CDR3 sequence reads: CASSGLGVAGLAKNIQYF. Written as DNA, the CDR3 is TGTGCCAGCAGTGGGCTTGGGGTAGCGGGGTTAGCCAAAAACATTCAGTACTTC.